This T cell receptor (beta chain) was recovered during a study of OX40 agonist ivuxolimab in advanced cancers. Findings and caveats of the study: In the 0.1-3.0 mg/kg groups, partial responders showed among the lowest expansion.

Turning to this clone: The target antigen is unknown.

Sequencing was performed with immunoSEQ multiplex PCR; in TCRdb, only in-frame clones are kept and a portion is missing. The sample lists 55,000 to 80,000 clones, less than 95% occurring once. The CDR3 is made up of 15 amino acids. Trimming cost V 4 bases and J 2 bases; bases outside gene matches: 7. CDR1 MGHRA and CDR2 YSYEKL come from the germline V gene. The TCR was taken from an adult with an advanced solid tumor such as melanoma, head and neck, liver or kidney cancer. V and J are TRBV4-1 and TRBJ2-7; 8 bases match TRBD1. The sequencing here drew on CD4+ or CD8+ T cells sorted from blood, taken in a trial of the OX40 agonist ivuxolimab. This chain's CDR3 is CASSPRDRLAYEQYF. CDR3 bases: TGCGCCAGCAGCCCCCGGGACAGGCTAGCCTACGAGCAGTACTTC.